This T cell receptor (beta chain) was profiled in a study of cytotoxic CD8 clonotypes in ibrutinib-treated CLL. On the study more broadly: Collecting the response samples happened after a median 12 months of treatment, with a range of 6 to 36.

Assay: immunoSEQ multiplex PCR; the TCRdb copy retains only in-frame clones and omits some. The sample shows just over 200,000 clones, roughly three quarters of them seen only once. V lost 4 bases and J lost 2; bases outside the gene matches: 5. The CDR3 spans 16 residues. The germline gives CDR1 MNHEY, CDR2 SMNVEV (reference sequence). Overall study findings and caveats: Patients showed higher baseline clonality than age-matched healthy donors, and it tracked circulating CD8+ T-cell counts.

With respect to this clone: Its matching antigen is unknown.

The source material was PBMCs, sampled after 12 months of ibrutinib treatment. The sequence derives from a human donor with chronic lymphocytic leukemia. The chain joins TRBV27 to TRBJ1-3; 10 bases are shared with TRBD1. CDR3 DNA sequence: TGTGCCAGCAGTTCTCCCGGGACAGGGGCTGGAAACACCATATATTTT. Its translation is CASSSPGTGAGNTIYF.